This T cell receptor beta chain derives from a study of blood T cell repertoires in COVID-19. Some clones are missing from TCRdb's copy, which holds only in-frame ones; the method was immunoSEQ multiplex PCR. The sample holds about 280,000 clones, around nine tenths seen once. Germline CDR1 reads LNHDA; CDR2 reads SQIVND (reference sequence). The CDR3 covers 14 residues. Trimming cost V 3 bases and J 4 bases, with 11 bases left between them. The chain links TRBV19 to TRBJ2-3; D possibly corresponds to TRBD2 (6 bases). Sequenced input: peripheral blood. The TCR was taken from a man aged 35 to 55 with active or convalescent COVID-19. CDR3 loop: CASSMYGSADTQYF. The CDR3 DNA reads as TGTGCCAGTAGTATGTACGGGAGTGCAGATACGCAGTATTTT. Variable domain in full (rest from reference TRBV19 and TRBJ2-3): DGGITQSPKYLFRKEGQNVTLSCEQNLNHDAMYWYRQDPGQGLRLIYYSQIVNDFQKGDIAEGYSVSREKKESFPLTVTSAQKNPTAFYLCASSMYGSADTQYFGPGTRLTVL.